This T cell receptor (beta chain) was observed in a study of response to subunit inactivated influenza vaccine. TCRdb ran MiXCR on the RT-PCR reads and lists one entry per CDR3 protein. The sample records around 570,000 distinct CDR3 sequences, around 10% being singletons. Germline-derived CDR1 and CDR2 are SQVTM and ANQGSEA. V trimming: 1 base; J trimming: 9 bases; junction bases outside the gene matches: 13. This CDR3 has 17 amino acids. This clonotype showed up many times. In addition, the sample was reused for a study of T cells expressing NK-cell markers. That paper notes: Template switching by 5'RACE with UMIs generated the TCR beta cDNA. There remained a lack of clarity about HCMV specificity of expanded NKG2C+ T cell clones.

The chain couples TRBV29-1 to TRBJ2-1, with 12 bases lining up with TRBD2. The input for sequencing was PBMCs from blood, taken on the day of vaccination. This sequence originates from a man aged 50 to 59 who received an inactivated influenza vaccine. CDR3 sequence reads: CSVEGNMTSGRMFEQFF. The CDR3 bases are TGCAGCGTTGAAGGGAATATGACTAGCGGGAGAATGTTTGAGCAGTTCTTC.